This T cell receptor beta chain was sequenced for a study of T cells in Graves' hyperthyroidism and ophthalmopathy. General study points: The blood repertoire included most of the expanded thyroid clonotypes above 0.001. Onset of ophthalmopathy came a median approximately 6.5 months after the model predicted it.

Regions amplified from RNA transcripts were the TCR beta CDR3 regions. HTBI primers were employed in a first-round RT-PCR of the TCR CDR3. A single record per CDR3 protein comes from TCRdb applying MiXCR to the multiplex PCR reads. The table has around 560,000 distinct CDR3 sequences, 16% seen once. The CDR3 covers 17 residues. Germline V gene sequence: CDR1 DFQATT, CDR2 SNEGSKA (reference sequence). Trimming took off 1 base at V and 1 base at J, with 17 bases between the two ends. In this sample, this clonotype turned up many times. Antigen unknown. Input material: blood. This receptor was identified in a woman aged 18-29 years with Graves' hyperthyroidism. The rearrangement uses TRBV20-1 and TRBJ1-5; tentative D call: TRBD1 (5 bases). The CDR3 sequence: CSARVRGRTLSNQPQHF. CDR3 coding DNA: TGCAGTGCTAGAGTTCGGGGCAGGACGTTGAGCAATCAGCCCCAGCATTTT.